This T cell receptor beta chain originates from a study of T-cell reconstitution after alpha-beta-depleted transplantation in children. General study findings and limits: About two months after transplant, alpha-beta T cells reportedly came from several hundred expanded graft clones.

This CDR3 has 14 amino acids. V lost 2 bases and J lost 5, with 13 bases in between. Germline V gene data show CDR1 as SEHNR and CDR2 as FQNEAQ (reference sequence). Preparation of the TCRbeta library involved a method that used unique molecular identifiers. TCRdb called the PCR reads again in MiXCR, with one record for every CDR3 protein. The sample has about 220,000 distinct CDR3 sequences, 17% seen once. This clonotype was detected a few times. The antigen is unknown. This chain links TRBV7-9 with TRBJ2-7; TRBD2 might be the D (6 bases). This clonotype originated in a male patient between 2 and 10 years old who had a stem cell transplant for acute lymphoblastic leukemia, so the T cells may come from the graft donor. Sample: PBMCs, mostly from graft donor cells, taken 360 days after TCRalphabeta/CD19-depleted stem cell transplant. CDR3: CASSLNPGVDEQYF. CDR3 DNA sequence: TGTGCCAGCAGCTTAAATCCGGGAGTCGACGAGCAGTACTTC.